The 16 T cell receptor beta chains given below trace back to one sample, sequenced in a study of T cells in Graves' hyperthyroidism and ophthalmopathy. What was amplified from RNA transcripts were TCR beta CDR3 regions. HTBI primers were the set used in a first-round RT-PCR of the TCR CDR3. TCRdb fed the multiplex PCR reads into MiXCR, producing one record per CDR3 protein. Among 130,000 to 150,000 distinct CDR3 sequences listed, roughly a fifth were seen once. The sample consisted of blood. These receptors all stem from a woman in her fifties or sixties with Graves' hyperthyroidism that later progressed to Graves' ophthalmopathy.

This chain uses TRBV7-2 with TRBJ1-4; 8 nucleotides align to TRBD1. Germline V gene data show CDR1 as SGHTA and CDR2 as FQGNSA. The V segment lost 5 bases and the J segment 10 bases; nucleotides outside the gene matches: 9. The length of the CDR3 is 14 residues. CDR3 amino acids: CASSQLRGRGKLFF. DNA for the CDR3: TGTGCCAGCAGCCAACTCAGGGGGCGCGGAAAACTGTTTTTT.

This clonotype was recorded many times. The chain couples TRBV6-2 or TRBV6-3 to TRBJ2-1; 7 bases map to TRBD2. This CDR3 has 16 residues. The junction had 9 bases not matched to a gene; V was cut back by 5 bases and J by 2 bases. Per germline, CDR1 MNHEY and CDR2 SVGEGT. CDR3 sequence: CASSPFGRGTYNEQFF. Written as DNA, the CDR3 is TGTGCCAGCAGTCCCTTCGGGCGGGGGACCTACAATGAGCAGTTCTTC.

This clonotype has ten or more counts. This chain links TRBV12-3 or TRBV12-4 with TRBJ2-1; possible D gene TRBD2, 5 bases. The CDR3 extends over 13 amino acids. V was trimmed by 6 bases and J by 9 bases, leaving 15 bases between them. CDR3 region: CASRGSVRAEQFF. The CDR3 DNA follows: TGTGCCAGCAGGGGGAGCGTTCGGGCTGAGCAGTTCTTC.

At least ten counts were recorded for this clonotype. This chain joins TRBV18 and TRBJ1-1, with TRBD1 matching 10 bases. Trimming took 3 bases from V and 6 from J; bases not matched to a gene: 10. This CDR3 contains 16 residues. Germline assignment: CDR1 KGHSH and CDR2 LQKENI. CDR3 DNA: TGTGCCAGCTCACCTTCGACAGGGGGCGGGTTCGCTGAAGCTTTCTTT. This translates into CASSPSTGGGFAEAFF.

This chain connects TRBV28 to TRBJ1-2; 9 bases align to TRBD1. The CDR3 length is 14 residues. V shed 6 bases and J 4 bases; nucleotides not matched to a gene: 6. Germline assignment: CDR1 MDHEN and CDR2 SYDVKM. The DNA for the CDR3 is TGTGCCAGCAGGGACAGGGGAACTGTCTATGGCTACACCTTC. Its translation: CASRDRGTVYGYTF.

This clonotype was picked up many times. This rearrangement joins TRBV7-9 to TRBJ2-5, with D maybe TRBD1 (5 bases). This CDR3 has 14 amino acids. Germline assignment: CDR1 SEHNR and CDR2 FQNEAQ (reference sequence). The V gene lost 5 bases and the J gene lost 5 bases, with 15 bases spanning the gap. The CDR3 here is CASSHRTQEETQYF. The CDR3 nucleotides are TGTGCCAGCAGCCACAGGACCCAGGAGGAGACCCAGTACTTC.

This clonotype has ten or more counts. This chain uses TRBV7-9 with TRBJ2-7, with a tentative D call TRBD1 (5 bases). V dropped 2 bases and J dropped 0 bases, with 11 bases sitting between them. From germline, CDR1 is SEHNR and CDR2 FQNEAQ (reference sequence). This CDR3 is built from 15 residues. The CDR3 DNA follows: TGTGCCAGCAGCTTAATGTGGGGCAACTCCTACGAGCAGTACTTC. This sequence encodes CASSLMWGNSYEQYF.

This rearrangement joins TRBV20-1 to TRBJ1-5, with TRBD1 identical over 9 bases. J lost 4 bases, V lost 5 bases, and 9 bases had no gene match. The CDR3 contains 15 residues. Germline V lookup: CDR1 DFQATT, CDR2 SNEGSKA (reference sequence). CDR3 DNA sequence: TGCAGTGCTCTGGGACAGGGCCCGCGGAATCAGCCCCAGCATTTT. Protein sequence: CSALGQGPRNQPQHF.

A few counts support this clonotype. The chain has TRBV25-1 and TRBJ2-7; 12 bases are a match to TRBD2. With V trimmed by 4 bases and J by 6 bases, 7 bases remained unmatched. The CDR3 extends over 15 amino acids. Germline V gives CDR1 MGHDK, CDR2 SYGVNS. The CDR3 reads CASSGRLAGGGEQYF. Here the CDR3 DNA reads TGTGCCAGCAGTGGAAGGCTAGCGGGAGGGGGCGAGCAGTACTTC.

This clonotype was seen just once. V usage is TRBV7-9 and J usage is TRBJ2-7, with D possibly matching TRBD2 (6 bases). V lost 5 bases, J lost 2 bases, and 16 bases lay in between. CDR1 and CDR2 from the germline V gene are SEHNR and FQNEAQ (reference sequence). This CDR3 comprises 15 residues. For the CDR3, the DNA is TGTGCCAGCAGCCCCCCGGGGGTTCCTACCTACGAGCAGTACTTC. Translation gives CASSPPGVPTYEQYF. The full variable domain, its missing parts supplied by reference TRBV7-9 and TRBJ2-7, is DTGVSQNPRHKITKRGQNVTFRCDPISEHNRLYWYRQTLGQGPEFLTYFQNEAQLEKSRLLSDRFSAERPKGSFSTLEIQRTEQGDSAMYLCASSPPGVPTYEQYFGPGTRLTVT.

This clonotype was seen ten or more times. The chain couples TRBV5-5 to TRBJ1-1; a possible D gene is TRBD1 (6 bases). Trimming removed 1 base at V and 1 base at J, with 14 bases between. CDR1 and CDR2 from the germline V gene are SGHKS and YYEKEE (reference sequence). The length of the CDR3 is 16 residues. This CDR3 is CASSLLTGGGNTEAFF. CDR3 nucleotide sequence: TGTGCCAGCAGCTTGTTGACGGGAGGGGGGAACACTGAAGCTTTCTTT.

This clonotype has a handful of counts. The chain is built from TRBV3-1 and TRBJ1-1; D call uncertain. The CDR3 is made up of 13 amino acids. The germline V gene has CDR1 LGHDT and CDR2 YNNKEL (reference sequence). Trimming took off 6 bases at V and 1 base at J, with 9 bases between the two ends. The CDR3 is CASSYTQNTEAFF. Written as DNA, the CDR3 is TGTGCCAGCAGTTATACACAGAACACTGAAGCTTTCTTT.

The chain employs TRBV19 and TRBJ2-7, with TRBD2 identical over 8 bases. The V and J ends lost 2 bases and 5 bases, in that order; junction bases with no gene match: 8. CDR1 is LNHDA, CDR2 SQIVND, per germline (reference sequence). The length of the CDR3 is 15 residues. CDR3 sequence reads: CASSIQSGGRNEQYF. Written as DNA, the CDR3 is TGTGCCAGTAGTATACAAAGCGGGGGAAGGAACGAGCAGTACTTC.

This clonotype was found many times. This chain links TRBV20-1 with TRBJ2-7; 9 nucleotides align to TRBD1. V shed 3 bases and J 4 bases; nucleotides not matched to a gene: 10. The CDR3 spans 15 residues. Germline V CDR1 and CDR2: DFQATT, SNEGSKA (reference sequence). The CDR3 region has the DNA TGCAGTGCTAGCCTGAGGGCGGGACAGGGTTACGAGCAGTACTTC. As protein: CSASLRAGQGYEQYF.

This clonotype has at least ten counts. The genes are TRBV20-1 and TRBJ2-1, with D maybe TRBD2 (6 bases). Trimming pared 3 bases from V and 11 bases from J, leaving 8 bases between. Germline V CDR1 and CDR2: DFQATT, SNEGSKA (reference sequence). This CDR3 spans 10 amino acids. CDR3 loop: CSARGGKQFF. In nucleotides, the CDR3 is TGCAGTGCTAGGGGGGGAAAGCAGTTCTTC.

The chain uses TRBV28 and TRBJ2-7; 10 nucleotides line up with TRBD2. Germline V CDR1 and CDR2: MDHEN, SYDVKM. The CDR3 runs to 15 residues. With 5 bases clipped from V and 2 bases from J, the junction kept 6 bases outside the gene matches. CDR3 in DNA: TGTGCCAGCAGTCCCGCAAGCGGGAGGGCCTACGAGCAGTACTTC. Protein product: CASSPASGRAYEQYF.